The 2 T cell receptor beta chains below all came from one sample that was sequenced in a study of T cells in Graves' hyperthyroidism and ophthalmopathy. RNA transcripts provided the source from which TCR beta CDR3 regions were amplified. Researchers ran a first-round RT-PCR on the TCR CDR3 using the HTBI primer set. TCRdb processed the multiplex PCR reads anew with MiXCR; each CDR3 protein has one entry. The profile shows under 400,000 distinct CDR3 sequences, roughly 14% of them singletons. Sequenced input: blood. All receptors derive from a woman aged 60 to 75 with Graves' hyperthyroidism.

The chain combines TRBV6-5 with TRBJ1-3; D remains unclear. This CDR3 region has 16 residues. The germline gives CDR1 MNHEY, CDR2 SVGAGI. Trimming shortened V by 3 bases and J by 0 bases, and 12 bases separated the two germline ends. Here the CDR3 reads CASSYELRISGNTIYF. CDR3 DNA sequence: TGTGCCAGCAGTTATGAGTTACGGATCTCTGGAAACACCATATATTTT.

This clonotype was detected a few times. This chain connects TRBV24-1 to TRBJ2-7; D is uncertain. Trimming left V 4 bases short and J 5 bases short, with 5 bases between. This CDR3 spans 11 amino acids. Germline V gene data show CDR1 as KGHDR and CDR2 as SFDVKD. This CDR3 is CATSESDEQYF. CDR3 in DNA: TGTGCCACCAGTGAAAGTGACGAGCAGTACTTC.